This section outlines one T cell receptor (beta chain) sequence together with its context. Its matching antigen is unknown. Germline-derived CDR1 and CDR2 are MNHEY and SMNVEV (reference sequence). With 1 base clipped from V and 8 bases from J, the junction kept 4 bases outside the gene matches. The CDR3 has 13 residues. This sample stems from a study of brain T cells in children with intractable seizures. Study-level findings and limits: Pre-surgery blood may have been undersampled, hiding some clones.

Only cases whose brain tissue showed the highest T cell transcript signatures were sequenced. At least one anti-epileptic drug was given before surgery. Only in-frame clones appear in the TCRdb table, and some are missing; sequencing was by immunoSEQ multiplex PCR. Of about 41,000 clones listed, 75% to 95% are singletons. The rearrangement links TRBV27 to TRBJ1-2; 7 bases match TRBD1. The clonotype originates from a girl aged 2-10 years with tuberous sclerosis and intractable seizures. The sample in question was peripheral blood, obtained at surgery. CDR3 sequence (DNA): TGTGCCAGCAGTTTATTACAGGGGCGGGGCTACACCTTC. Its translation: CASSLLQGRGYTF.